Listed below are T cell receptor beta chains from one sample, sequenced in a study of T cells in tumors after PD-1 blockade. The table came from immunoSEQ multiplex PCR; TCRdb's copy has only in-frame clones and leaves some out. Of roughly 14,000 clones in the sample, about 82% were seen once. Material: PBMCs, obtained after anti-PD-1 treatment. The receptor source for this set is a human donor with basal cell carcinoma. Each CDR3 is given with its conserved first and last residue. The D gene is left open where the match is weak. For some rows the clone size is stated as once, few or many, or as a class when expanded; others skip it.

V	J	size	D	DNA	CDR3
TRBV6-2/TRBV6-3	TRBJ2-1	NA	NA	TGTGCCAGCAGTTATGCATTTCCGGGAAACTCCTACAATGAGCAGTTCTTC	CASSYAFPGNSYNEQFF
TRBV19	TRBJ2-7	NA	TRBD1	TGTGCCAGTAGTACCCGGACAGGGTATTACGAGCAGTACTTC	CASSTRTGYYEQYF
TRBV6-1	TRBJ1-2	NA	NA	TGTGCCAGCAGTGAAGGGGGGTTACACACCTTC	CASSEGGLHTF
TRBV24-1	TRBJ2-1	NA	TRBD2	TGTGCCACCAGTGATTCAGGACTAGCGGCAGCAACAGGAGTATACAATGAGCAGTTCTTC	CATSDSGLAAATGVYNEQFF
TRBV5-1	TRBJ2-2	NA	NA	TGCGCCAGCAGCTCCAGGGACGCCGGGGAGCTGTTTTTT	CASSSRDAGELFF
TRBV18	TRBJ2-5	few	NA	TGTGCCAGCTCACCAGCCAGCCAGACCCAGTACTTC	CASSPASQTQYF
TRBV28	TRBJ1-5	NA	NA	TGTGCCAGCAGTTCGGGGGAGCCTAGCAATCAGCCCCAGCATTTT	CASSSGEPSNQPQHF
TRBV7-3	TRBJ2-5	NA	NA	TGTGCCAGCAGCCCGGACAGATTCCAAGAGACCCAGTACTTC	CASSPDRFQETQYF
TRBV28	TRBJ2-2	NA	NA	TGTGCCAGCAATATAAGGACCCCCGCTGCGAACACCGGGGAGCTGTTTTTT	CASNIRTPAANTGELFF
TRBV4-2	TRBJ1-6	NA	NA	TGTGCCAGCAGCCAAAGCGGGGGGGATTCACCCCTCCACTTT	CASSQSGGDSPLHF
TRBV9	TRBJ2-3	NA	TRBD2	TGTGCCAGCAGCCTGGGACTAGCGCGCACAGATACGCAGTATTTT	CASSLGLARTDTQYF
TRBV6-1	TRBJ1-5	NA	TRBD1	TGTGCCAGCAGTGGGGGACAGGGGGCTTTAGGCAATCAGCCCCAGCATTTT	CASSGGQGALGNQPQHF
TRBV7-2	TRBJ1-2	NA	NA	TGTGCCAGCATCCTAGGGCCTAACTATGGCTACACCTTC	CASILGPNYGYTF
TRBV11-3	TRBJ2-1	NA	NA	TGTGCCAGCAGCTTAGAGAACAATGAGCAGTTCTTC	CASSLENNEQFF
TRBV7-9	TRBJ2-7	NA	NA	TGTGCCAGCAGCACAGACGGGAGATACGAGCAGTACTTC	CASSTDGRYEQYF
TRBV15	TRBJ2-1	NA	TRBD2	TGTGCCACCAGCAGAGATCTAGCGGGGGGGTACAATGAGCAGTTCTTC	CATSRDLAGGYNEQFF
TRBV12-5	TRBJ2-1	NA	TRBD2	TGTGCTAGTGCCCCGGGAGCGGGAGGGCCTAACAATGAGCAGTTCTTC	CASAPGAGGPNNEQFF
TRBV28	TRBJ2-1	once	TRBD2	TGTGCCAGCAGTTCGAATCCAGGACTAGCGTTCTTC	CASSSNPGLAFF
TRBV4-1	TRBJ1-2	NA	TRBD1	TGCGCCAGCAGCCCGGGGTGGGTTGGACAGGGGGCGGCAACAGGCTACACCTTC	CASSPGWVGQGAATGYTF
TRBV4-1	TRBJ2-7	NA	NA	TGCGCCAGCAGCCAAGAAGCCAGCTACTACGAGCAGTACTTC	CASSQEASYYEQYF
TRBV12-5	TRBJ1-1	NA	NA	TGTGCTAGTGGTTTGGGACACCTACAGGACACTGAAGCTTTCTTT	CASGLGHLQDTEAFF
TRBV30	TRBJ2-5	NA	NA	TGTGCCTGGAGTTTGGGGTTGGAGACCCAGTACTTC	CAWSLGLETQYF
TRBV28	TRBJ2-2	NA	NA	TGTGCCAGCAGGTTAGGGACCGGGGAGCTGTTTTTT	CASRLGTGELFF
TRBV2	TRBJ2-2	NA	TRBD2	TGTGCCAGCGGAGCGGGGAAGCACACCGGGGAGCTGTTTTTT	CASGAGKHTGELFF
TRBV28	TRBJ1-1	NA	NA	TGTGCCAGCAGTTCCAGGGTATACGCTTTCTTT	CASSSRVYAFF
TRBV3-1/TRBV3-2	TRBJ1-2	NA	NA	TGTGCCAGCAGCCTAGAAAACATCCCCATGGGCTACACCTTC	CASSLENIPMGYTF
TRBV7-9	TRBJ1-1	NA	NA	TGTGCCAGCACCCTCCGGGGGGGCAGTGAAGCTTTCTTT	CASTLRGGSEAFF
TRBV12-5	TRBJ2-2	NA	NA	TGTGCTAGTGGTTTGCCCCCGCGAAAGGGGGAGCTGTTTTTT	CASGLPPRKGELFF
TRBV20-1	TRBJ2-1	NA	TRBD2	TGCAGTGCTAGTGCGGGAGGGAACTACAATGAGCAGTTCTTC	CSASAGGNYNEQFF